These 19 T cell receptor beta chains originate from one sample sequenced in a study of cytomegalovirus exposure and HLA in healthy donors. The PCR used 60 Vbeta and 13 Jbeta primers. Libraries were prepared by immunoSEQ multiplex PCR; TCRdb keeps only in-frame clonotypes and omits some of them. The clone table shows 110,000 to 150,000 clones, with the ten largest holding 0.96%. Sequenced sample: PBMCs. These receptors originate from a male donor in good health and CMV-seronegative.

The chain links TRBV7-8 to TRBJ1-5, with D possibly TRBD1 on 5 matching bases. Looked up from germline, CDR1 is SGHVS and CDR2 is FQNEAQ. V was pared by 8 bases and J by 6 bases, with 17 bases between. CDR3 size: 14 residues. Here the CDR3 reads CASCKGQGPQPQHF. CDR3 DNA sequence: TGTGCCAGCTGCAAGGGCCAGGGCCCTCAGCCCCAGCATTTT.

V and J are TRBV15 and TRBJ2-7; perhaps TRBD2 as D (5 bases). This CDR3 spans 13 amino acids. Trimming stripped 5 bases from V and 7 bases from J, with 15 bases between. Germline V CDR1 and CDR2: LNHNV, YYDKDF (reference sequence). CDR3 sequence reads: CATSLRTSFEQYF. DNA for the CDR3: TGTGCCACCAGCCTCCGCACTAGTTTTGAGCAGTACTTC.

CDR3 DNA: TGTGCCTGGAGTCCCTCACTAGCGGGGGCCTACAATGAGCAGTTCTTC. Translation: CAWSPSLAGAYNEQFF. The J gene is TRBJ2-1, the V gene TRBV30; 11 nucleotides agree with TRBD2. Trimming removed 2 bases from V and 2 bases from J; junction bases left unmatched: 5. The CDR3 consists of 16 residues. Germline values: CDR1 GTSNPN, CDR2 SVGIG (reference sequence). Drawing the rest from reference TRBV30 and TRBJ2-1, the complete variable domain is SQTIHQWPATLVQPVGSPLSLECTVEGTSNPNLYWYRQAAGRGLQLLFYSVGIGQISSEVPQNLSASRPQDRQFILSSKKLLLSDSGFYLCAWSPSLAGAYNEQFFGPGTRLTVL.

The chain joins TRBV30 to TRBJ1-5; TRBD1 matches at 10 bases. The CDR3 totals 16 residues. The germline V gene has CDR1 GTSNPN and CDR2 SVGIG (reference sequence). The V gene end was trimmed by 2 bases and the J gene end by 2 bases; junction bases not matched to a gene: 6. In nucleotides, the CDR3 is TGTGCCTGGAGTCCCCTTGGACAGGGGGGCAATCAGCCCCAGCATTTT. Its translation is CAWSPLGQGGNQPQHF. The complete variable domain, with remaining parts taken from reference TRBV30 and TRBJ1-5, reads SQTIHQWPATLVQPVGSPLSLECTVEGTSNPNLYWYRQAAGRGLQLLFYSVGIGQISSEVPQNLSASRPQDRQFILSSKKLLLSDSGFYLCAWSPLGQGGNQPQHFGDGTRLSIL.

The chain recombines TRBV19 with TRBJ2-2, with D hard to call. Germline V gene data show CDR1 as LNHDA and CDR2 as SQIVND (reference sequence). This CDR3 is 17 amino acids long. Trimming removed 3 bases from V and 1 base from J, with 15 bases in between. The CDR3, as DNA: TGTGCCAGTAGTATTCCGGAGAGCCTCAAGAACACCGGGGAGCTGTTTTTT. Protein product: CASSIPESLKNTGELFF.

As regards this clone: The junction departs from germline at one end; a sequencing error may be responsible. This chain's CDR3 is CASSYFSPGNTGELFF. The CDR3 DNA is TGTGCCAGCAGCTACTTCTCACCAGGGAACACCGGGGAGCTGTTTTTT. The chain combines TRBV6-5 with TRBJ2-2; D not certain. CDR3 size: 16 residues. Germline CDR1 is MNHEY and CDR2 is SVGAGI.

This chain joins TRBV27 and TRBJ1-1, with D unresolved. The CDR3 consists of 14 residues. Trimming removed 5 bases from V and 5 bases from J, with 15 bases in between. Germline CDR1 and CDR2: MNHEY and SMNVEV (reference sequence). The CDR3 DNA sequence: TGTGCCAGCAGTCCTTCCGAGGGATGGACTGAAGCTTTCTTT. Residues: CASSPSEGWTEAFF.

The genes are TRBV28 and TRBJ2-2; D uncertain. Germline V gives CDR1 MDHEN, CDR2 SYDVKM. The CDR3 runs to 12 residues. Trimming cost V 1 base and J 5 bases, with 2 bases left between them. The chain's CDR3 is CASSLSTGELFF. CDR3 DNA sequence: TGTGCCAGCAGTTTATCGACCGGGGAGCTGTTTTTT.

The V gene is TRBV5-1, the J gene TRBJ2-2; D ambiguous. The CDR3 is 14 residues long. The V end was cut by 0 bases, the J end by 2 bases, with 5 bases between. Germline lookup yields CDR1 SGHRS and CDR2 YFSETQ. CDR3 DNA: TGCGCCAGCAGCTTGGTCCGTAACACCGGGGAGCTGTTTTTT. Its translation is CASSLVRNTGELFF.

The chain has TRBV9 and TRBJ2-2; TRBD1 agrees at 7 bases. CDR3 length: 13 residues. The trim removed 4 bases at V and 6 bases at J, leaving 3 bases unmatched. Germline assignment: CDR1 SGDLS and CDR2 YYNGEE. The DNA for the CDR3 is TGTGCCAGCAGCCAGGACAGGCCCGGGGAGCTGTTTTTT. The encoded protein is CASSQDRPGELFF.

The J gene is TRBJ1-1, the V gene TRBV19; D might be TRBD1 (6 bases). This CDR3 is built from 15 residues. Germline assignment: CDR1 LNHDA and CDR2 SQIVND (reference sequence). V gave up 9 bases and J gave up 1 base, with 18 bases separating them. The DNA of the CDR3 is TGTGCCAGCCTACTGGGGGGGGCATCGAACACTGAAGCTTTCTTT. Protein: CASLLGGASNTEAFF.

This sequence joins TRBV18 and TRBJ1-2, with 10 bases lining up with TRBD1. V lost 3 bases and J lost 4; bases outside the gene matches: 14. CDR3 size: 18 residues. Germline loops: CDR1 KGHSH, CDR2 LQKENI. The CDR3 nucleotides are TGTGCCAGCTCACCTTCAGGGGGACAGGGGATGACTTCCTATGGCTACACCTTC. It is translated as CASSPSGGQGMTSYGYTF.

The CDR3 DNA reads as TGTGCCAGCAGCCCCGACACCTACACTGAAGCTTTCTTT. Amino acid sequence: CASSPDTYTEAFF. The rearrangement links TRBV7-2 to TRBJ1-1; D gene ambiguous. Between the trimmed V and J ends, which lost 5 bases and 3 bases, there was a span of 10 bases. The germline gives CDR1 SGHTA, CDR2 FQGNSA. This CDR3 has 13 amino acids.

The chain joins TRBV18 to TRBJ2-7; D gene uncertain. Looked up from germline, CDR1 is KGHSH and CDR2 is LQKENI. The V gene lost 0 bases and the J gene lost 6 bases, with 9 bases spanning the gap. The CDR3 length is 13 residues. CDR3 DNA sequence: TGTGCCAGCTCACCACCGAGACTGGGCGAGCAGTACTTC. Encoded protein: CASSPPRLGEQYF.

The V call is TRBV30, the J call TRBJ2-1; 12 nucleotides match TRBD2. The CDR3 totals 19 residues. CDR1 is GTSNPN, CDR2 SVGIG, per germline (reference sequence). The V gene end was trimmed by 0 bases and the J gene end by 4 bases; junction bases not matched to a gene: 13. The CDR3 DNA reads TGTGCCTGGAGTGTACTCCGGCTAGCGGGAGGGCCGGGGTACAATGAGCAGTTCTTC. Protein sequence: CAWSVLRLAGGPGYNEQFF.

The J gene is TRBJ2-3, the V gene TRBV19; tentatively, D is TRBD2 (5 bases). This CDR3 contains 16 residues. Germline CDR1 reads LNHDA; CDR2 reads SQIVND (reference sequence). V was clipped by 4 bases and J by 0 bases, with 14 bases between them. CDR3 bases: TGTGCCAGTAGTAAAGAAGCGGCTCCCAGCACAGATACGCAGTATTTT. It translates to CASSKEAAPSTDTQYF. The whole variable domain, filled in from reference TRBV19 and TRBJ2-3, reads DGGITQSPKYLFRKEGQNVTLSCEQNLNHDAMYWYRQDPGQGLRLIYYSQIVNDFQKGDIAEGYSVSREKKESFPLTVTSAQKNPTAFYLCASSKEAAPSTDTQYFGPGTRLTVL.

This chain's CDR3 is CASGEGGNQPQHF. CDR3 bases: TGTGCCAGCGGGGAGGGAGGGAATCAGCCCCAGCATTTT. The rearrangement links TRBV2 to TRBJ1-5; D gene ambiguous. The CDR3 runs to 13 residues. The germline gives CDR1 SNHLY, CDR2 FYNNEI. V dropped 8 bases and J dropped 4 bases, with 12 bases sitting between them.

V gene TRBV2 combines with J gene TRBJ2-3; TRBD1 agrees at 9 bases. CDR3 length equals 14 residues. Germline V CDR1 and CDR2: SNHLY, FYNNEI. V shed 5 bases, J shed 4 bases, and the junction held 4 bases outside the gene matches. This chain's CDR3 is CASSRDREPDTQYF. CDR3 DNA sequence: TGTGCCAGCAGTCGGGACAGGGAACCAGATACGCAGTATTTT.

This sequence joins TRBV7-8 and TRBJ2-7; no definite D call. V was trimmed by 4 bases and J by 0 bases, leaving 4 bases between them. Germline values: CDR1 SGHVS, CDR2 FQNEAQ. This CDR3 is 12 amino acids long. In DNA form, the CDR3 reads TGTGCCAGCAGCTCCAACTCCTACGAGCAGTACTTC. It codes for CASSSNSYEQYF.